These 17 T cell receptor beta chains came from one sample sequenced in a study of cytomegalovirus exposure and HLA in healthy donors. This PCR relied on a set of 60 Vbeta primers and 13 Jbeta primers. The repertoire was sequenced with immunoSEQ multiplex PCR; TCRdb's copy has only in-frame clones and lacks some. The sample includes roughly 150,000 clones, almost 85% seen only once; the top ten take 4.5% to 6%. Material: PBMCs. Every receptor here comes from a man aged 25 to 45 in good health and CMV-seropositive.

This chain links TRBV19 with TRBJ1-6; 10 bases line up with TRBD1. The V and J ends lost 6 bases and 6 bases, in that order; junction bases with no gene match: 2. The germline V gene has CDR1 LNHDA and CDR2 SQIVND (reference sequence). The CDR3 has 14 amino acids. CDR3: CASRWTGGNSPLHF. The CDR3 DNA sequence: TGTGCCAGTAGATGGACAGGGGGTAATTCACCCCTCCACTTT.

The chain uses TRBV6-5 and TRBJ2-2; no reliable D call. Germline V gene sequence: CDR1 MNHEY, CDR2 SVGAGI. The CDR3 contains 11 residues. The V gene lost 9 bases and the J gene lost 5 bases, with 7 bases spanning the gap. In nucleotides, the CDR3 is TGTGCCAGTGAGAGAACCGGGGAGCTGTTTTTT. Its protein product is CASERTGELFF.

The chain has TRBV6-1 and TRBJ2-1, with 7 bases aligning to TRBD1. Germline assignment: CDR1 MNHNS and CDR2 SASEGT. The CDR3 sequence is 15 residues long. V trimming: 4 bases; J trimming: 0 bases; junction bases outside the gene matches: 3. CDR3 protein: CASSADRSSYNEQFF. The CDR3 nucleotides read TGTGCCAGCAGTGCGGACAGGAGCTCCTACAATGAGCAGTTCTTC.

This chain links TRBV14 with TRBJ2-7, with 7 nucleotides matching TRBD1. The ends lost 6 bases at V and 0 bases at J; junction bases unmatched: 11. Germline CDR1 is SGHDN and CDR2 is FVKESK. The CDR3 extends over 16 amino acids. This chain's CDR3 is CASSGPGQRSSYEQYF. CDR3 nucleotides: TGTGCCAGCAGTGGCCCGGGACAGCGAAGCTCCTACGAGCAGTACTTC.

The chain combines TRBV7-9 with TRBJ2-3; 8 bases match TRBD1. The CDR3 covers 14 residues. Germline V CDR1 and CDR2: SEHNR, FQNEAQ (reference sequence). Germline trimming cut 5 bases from V and 3 bases from J; bases unmatched to any gene: 4. CDR3 loop: CASSPGQGTDTQYF. The CDR3 bases are TGTGCCAGCAGCCCTGGACAGGGAACAGATACGCAGTATTTT.

This clone was detected only a few times. The chain combines TRBV6-4 with TRBJ2-2; TRBD1 matches at 10 bases. The germline V gene has CDR1 MRHNA and CDR2 SNTAGT. The CDR3 consists of 17 residues. Trimming cost V 2 bases and J 0 bases; bases outside gene matches: 3. CDR3 sequence reads: CASSDDRGQSNTGELFF. CDR3 nucleotides: TGTGCCAGCAGTGACGACAGGGGGCAATCGAACACCGGGGAGCTGTTTTTT.

This rearrangement joins TRBV2 to TRBJ2-7; D is unclear. Per the germline V gene, CDR1 is SNHLY and CDR2 is FYNNEI. Trimming removed 1 base from V and 2 bases from J, with 9 bases in between. The CDR3 length is 14 residues. The CDR3: CASSEGLRTYEQYF. CDR3 coding DNA: TGTGCCAGCAGTGAAGGTCTCAGGACCTACGAGCAGTACTTC.

This clone was seen a single time. This chain joins TRBV18 and TRBJ2-7; 7 bases align to TRBD2. This CDR3 has 14 residues. Germline values: CDR1 KGHSH, CDR2 LQKENI. The ends lost 3 bases at V and 2 bases at J; junction bases unmatched: 4. The CDR3 loop reads CASSPERGAYEQYF. The CDR3 DNA sequence: TGTGCCAGCTCACCGGAGCGGGGCGCCTACGAGCAGTACTTC.

V gene TRBV7-2 combines with J gene TRBJ1-1; 10 bases are a match to TRBD1. Germline V gene sequence: CDR1 SGHTA, CDR2 FQGNSA. V shed 4 bases and J 2 bases; nucleotides not matched to a gene: 1. The CDR3 spans 14 residues. CDR3 sequence: CASSWDRGNTEAFF. CDR3 sequence (DNA): TGTGCCAGCAGCTGGGACAGGGGTAACACTGAAGCTTTCTTT. The full variable domain, in which reference TRBV7-2 and TRBJ1-1 provide the parts outside the CDR3, is GAGVSQSPSNKVTEKGKDVELRCDPISGHTALYWYRQSLGQGLEFLIYFQGNSAPDKSGLPSDRFSAERTGGSVSTLTIQRTQQEDSAVYLCASSWDRGNTEAFFGQGTRLTVV.

The chain joins TRBV28 to TRBJ1-4; D is perhaps TRBD1 (6 bases). Per the germline V gene, CDR1 is MDHEN and CDR2 is SYDVKM. The germline V and J ends were trimmed by 6 bases and 4 bases, with 12 bases remaining between them. The CDR3 is made up of 14 amino acids. The CDR3 here is CASSLGGNNEKLFF. The CDR3 DNA reads TGTGCCAGCAGCCTTGGGGGCAATAATGAAAAACTGTTTTTT.

This chain links TRBV5-4 with TRBJ2-2; D not resolved. V was shortened by 2 bases and J by 5 bases, with 7 bases between the two germline ends. CDR1 and CDR2 (germline): SGHNT, YYREEE (reference sequence). The CDR3 is 13 residues long. The CDR3 loop reads CASSFYGTGELFF. For the CDR3, the DNA is TGTGCCAGCAGCTTTTACGGTACCGGGGAGCTGTTTTTT.

The DNA for the CDR3 is TGTGCCAGTCGTCCGGGGGGCCATAATCATGGCTACACCTTC. Its protein is CASRPGGHNHGYTF. The chain combines TRBV6-5 with TRBJ1-2; tentatively, D is TRBD1 (6 bases). Trimming cost V 9 bases and J 6 bases, with 20 bases left between them. This CDR3 has 14 amino acids. Germline assignment: CDR1 MNHEY and CDR2 SVGAGI.

This chain connects TRBV5-8 to TRBJ2-7, with a weak D call TRBD2 (7 bases). The V end was cut by 7 bases, the J end by 2 bases, with 16 bases between. The CDR3 spans 14 residues. Germline V gives CDR1 SGHTS, CDR2 YDEGEE. In nucleotides, the CDR3 is TGTGCCAGCCGGCGGGGGAGGGGGGCCTACGAGCAGTACTTC. This gives the protein CASRRGRGAYEQYF.

The chain recombines TRBV28 with TRBJ2-3; a weak D match, TRBD1 (6 bases). The CDR3 sequence is 13 residues long. With 2 bases removed from V and 9 bases from J, the gap between germline ends came to 12 bases. CDR1 and CDR2 from the germline V gene are MDHEN and SYDVKM. DNA of the CDR3: TGTGCCAGCAGTTTACGGACAGTCGGAACGCAGTATTTT. Translating it yields CASSLRTVGTQYF.

The rearrangement joins TRBV18 to TRBJ1-3; a weak D match, TRBD1 (6 bases). The CDR3 is 17 residues long. CDR1 and CDR2 (germline): KGHSH, LQKENI. V lost 3 bases and J 0 bases, leaving 15 bases between the germline ends. The CDR3 sequence: CASSPLRTDSSGNTIYF. CDR3 nucleotides: TGTGCCAGCTCACCGCTGAGGACAGACAGCTCTGGAAACACCATATATTTT.

The chain links TRBV28 to TRBJ1-1, with D possibly TRBD1 on 5 matching bases. The CDR3 length is 14 residues. Germline assignment: CDR1 MDHEN and CDR2 SYDVKM. Trimming pared 2 bases from V and 1 base from J, leaving 8 bases between. CDR3 coding DNA: TGTGCCAGCAGTTTAGGGGCCTGGAACACTGAAGCTTTCTTT. Its translation: CASSLGAWNTEAFF.

The CDR3 DNA reads as TGTGCCAGCAGTTTACGCGGGCCACCACACGACTACGAGCAGTACTTC. Translation gives CASSLRGPPHDYEQYF. V is TRBV27 and J is TRBJ2-7, with a possible D match to TRBD2 (5 bases). From germline, CDR1 is MNHEY and CDR2 SMNVEV (reference sequence). With 2 bases removed from V and 3 bases from J, the gap between germline ends came to 17 bases. The CDR3 covers 16 residues.